This entry lists 23 T cell receptor beta chains sequenced from one sample in a study of shared clonotypes between healthy human individuals. Clones were sequenced by immunoSEQ multiplex PCR, and TCRdb holds only the in-frame ones, with some missing. Of hundreds of thousands of clones in the sample, 74% were seen once. Sequencing was performed on memory CD4+ T cells sorted from blood. Described subset: CD45RA-negative fraction. Source of these receptors: a woman younger than 45 in good health.

The chain carries TRBV28 and TRBJ2-7, with D unclear. CDR3 size: 11 residues. V gave up 4 bases and J gave up 6 bases, with 7 bases separating them. Germline-derived CDR1 and CDR2 are MDHEN and SYDVKM. Here the CDR3 reads CASSSFSEQYF. Written as DNA, the CDR3 is TGTGCCAGCAGTTCCTTCTCCGAGCAGTACTTC.

The gene calls are TRBV9 and TRBJ2-5; no clear D. Germline CDR1 reads SGDLS; CDR2 reads YYNGEE. The CDR3 runs 16 residues. V dropped 0 bases and J dropped 1 base, with 13 bases sitting between them. CDR3 protein: CASSVGLIGVQETQYF. The CDR3 nucleotides read TGTGCCAGCAGCGTAGGTTTGATTGGGGTCCAAGAGACCCAGTACTTC.

CDR3 sequence (DNA): TGTGCCAGCAAAGGACTAGCAGGCACCGGGGAGCTGTTTTTT. It encodes CASKGLAGTGELFF. The gene calls are TRBV6-5 and TRBJ2-2, with 8 bases lining up with TRBD2. This CDR3 has 14 residues. Unmatched junction bases numbered 5, after V lost 7 bases and J lost 4 bases. Looked up from germline, CDR1 is MNHEY and CDR2 is SVGAGI.

The genes are TRBV21-1 and TRBJ1-1. TRBV21-1 constitutes a pseudogene. The CDR3 is made up of 16 amino acids. In DNA form, the CDR3 reads TGTGCCAGCAGCAAAGAAAGTTTCCCATGGAACACTGAAGCTTTCTTT. Its translation is CASSKESFPWNTEAFF.

This clone has ten or more counts. V is TRBV6-5 and J is TRBJ2-7; 9 nucleotides match TRBD1. The length of the CDR3 is 11 residues. The junction had 10 bases not matched to a gene; V was cut back by 10 bases and J by 12 bases. The germline gives CDR1 MNHEY, CDR2 SVGAGI. The DNA of the CDR3 is TGTGCCACCTACGCCGGGACAGGGACGTACTTC. The encoded protein is CATYAGTGTYF.

V is TRBV7-9 and J is TRBJ1-1, with D unclear. The germline CDR1 and CDR2 sequences are SEHNR and FQNEAQ (reference sequence). The CDR3 is 12 amino acids. The V end was cut by 7 bases, the J end by 3 bases, with 9 bases between. The CDR3 loop reads CASNRADTEAFF. The CDR3 DNA reads TGTGCCAGCAATAGGGCGGACACTGAAGCTTTCTTT.

Points on this clone: The sample carries other DNA sequences with the same CDR3. The V gene is TRBV10-1, the J gene TRBJ2-7; D gene ambiguous. The V gene lost 0 bases and the J gene lost 6 bases, with 9 bases spanning the gap. The CDR3 is made up of 13 amino acids. Germline CDR1 is WNHNN and CDR2 is SYGVQD (reference sequence). CDR3 loop: CASSESMVGEQYF. CDR3 nucleotides: TGCGCCAGCAGTGAGTCGATGGTTGGCGAGCAGTACTTC.

V usage is TRBV5-1 and J usage is TRBJ2-7, with 10 bases lining up with TRBD1. The CDR3 totals 16 residues. The germline gives CDR1 SGHRS, CDR2 YFSETQ. Unmatched junction bases numbered 10, after V lost 3 bases and J lost 4 bases. The CDR3 sequence is CASSSGTGALLYEQYF. The DNA of the CDR3 is TGCGCCAGCAGCTCTGGGACAGGGGCGCTGTTATACGAGCAGTACTTC.

V gene TRBV6-5 combines with J gene TRBJ1-1, with 8 bases lining up with TRBD1. Germline values: CDR1 MNHEY, CDR2 SVGAGI. Trimming removed 6 bases from V and 9 bases from J; junction bases left unmatched: 6. CDR3 length: 12 amino acids. In DNA form, the CDR3 reads TGTGCCAGCAGACCCGACAGGGGAAAAGCTTTCTTT. This encodes CASRPDRGKAFF.

The rearrangement uses TRBV6-6 and TRBJ2-2, with 13 bases fitting TRBD2. Germline CDR1 reads MNHNY; CDR2 reads SVGAGI (reference sequence). The CDR3 length is 16 residues. With 6 bases clipped from V and 5 bases from J, the junction kept 6 bases outside the gene matches. The CDR3 here is CASRPPGLAGTGELFF. The CDR3 region has the DNA TGTGCCAGCAGACCCCCGGGACTAGCGGGGACCGGGGAGCTGTTTTTT.

This clone was picked up one time. J is TRBJ2-5 and V is TRBV5-1; D may match TRBD1 or TRBD2 (5 bases each). V was cut by 1 base and J by 5 bases, with 9 bases left in between. CDR3 length: 13 amino acids. Germline V lookup: CDR1 SGHRS, CDR2 YFSETQ. DNA of the CDR3: TGCGCCAGCAGCTTGTCGGGACCCGAGACCCAGTACTTC. It translates to CASSLSGPETQYF.

In DNA, the CDR3 is TGTGCCAGCAGTGAGGGGGCGGGTATCGCGGAGACCCAGTACTTC. Translating it yields CASSEGAGIAETQYF. The rearrangement links TRBV25-1 to TRBJ2-5; D perhaps matches TRBD1 (6 bases). The V end lost 3 bases, the J end lost 5 bases, and 16 bases lay between the germline ends. Germline CDR1 and CDR2: MGHDK and SYGVNS. The length of the CDR3 is 15 residues. Supplemented by reference TRBV25-1 and TRBJ2-5, the full variable domain reads EADIYQTPRYLVIGTGKKITLECSQTMGHDKMYWYQQDPGMELHLIHYSYGVNSTEKGDLSSESTVSRIRTEHFPLTLESARPSHTSQYLCASSEGAGIAETQYFGPGTRLLVL.

The V gene is TRBV19, the J gene TRBJ1-1; D is unclear. Trimming shortened V by 5 bases and J by 5 bases, and 15 bases separated the two germline ends. CDR3 size: 14 residues. Looked up from germline, CDR1 is LNHDA and CDR2 is SQIVND (reference sequence). Here the CDR3 reads CASSERDSVTEAFF. CDR3 DNA: TGTGCCAGTAGTGAGAGGGATTCCGTAACTGAAGCTTTCTTT.

V usage is TRBV6-6 and J usage is TRBJ1-4, with D perhaps matching TRBD1 (6 bases). Germline V CDR1 and CDR2: MNHNY, SVGAGI (reference sequence). The CDR3 spans 13 residues. Between the trimmed V and J ends, which lost 8 bases and 1 base, there was a span of 8 bases. CDR3 nucleotide sequence: TGTGCCAGCCTAGGGGGAACTAATGAAAAACTGTTTTTT. Translation gives CASLGGTNEKLFF.

The chain has TRBV7-9 and TRBJ1-1; D remains unclear. V lost 7 bases to trimming and J lost 3 bases, with 12 bases between them. Per the germline V gene, CDR1 is SEHNR and CDR2 is FQNEAQ (reference sequence). The CDR3 is 13 residues long. CDR3 protein: CASNFNGDTEAFF. DNA of the CDR3: TGTGCCAGCAACTTCAACGGGGACACTGAAGCTTTCTTT.

This clone appeared many times. The V call is TRBV5-6, the J call TRBJ1-3, with a tentative D call TRBD1 (5 bases). Trimming removed 3 bases from V and 0 bases from J, with 13 bases in between. This CDR3 contains 16 residues. Germline lookup yields CDR1 SGHDT and CDR2 YYEEEE. The CDR3 is CASSSVTAFSGNTIYF. CDR3 nucleotides: TGTGCCAGCAGCTCTGTGACAGCTTTCTCTGGAAACACCATATATTTT.

This chain links TRBV11-2 with TRBJ1-2, with a weak D call TRBD1 (5 bases). The CDR3 contains 14 residues. Germline assignment: CDR1 SGHAT and CDR2 FQNNGV. The ends were cut back, 1 base at V and 4 bases at J, with 10 bases in the middle. The CDR3 sequence: CASSLGQTAYGYTF. DNA of the CDR3: TGTGCCAGCAGCTTAGGACAGACGGCCTATGGCTACACCTTC.

The chain is built from TRBV6-1 and TRBJ1-2; D unresolved. There are 13 residues in the CDR3. Trimming cost V 11 bases and J 4 bases, with 17 bases left between them. Germline values: CDR1 MNHNS, CDR2 SASEGT. CDR3 region: CAAHQAGSYGYTF. CDR3 DNA sequence: TGTGCCGCCCATCAGGCGGGCTCCTATGGCTACACCTTC.

This rearrangement joins TRBV28 to TRBJ2-5, with D possibly TRBD1 on 5 matching bases. The V end was cut by 4 bases, the J end by 0 bases, with 9 bases between. This CDR3 comprises 14 residues. CDR1 is MDHEN, CDR2 SYDVKM, per germline. The CDR3, as DNA: TGTGCCAGCAGTTATCCAGGGCACCAAGAGACCCAGTACTTC. Translating it yields CASSYPGHQETQYF.

This chain links TRBV7-3 with TRBJ2-2; 9 positions agree with TRBD2. This CDR3 has 14 amino acids. Germline CDR1 reads SGHTA; CDR2 reads FQGTGA. The ends lost 5 bases at V and 4 bases at J; junction bases unmatched: 2. The CDR3 region is CASSRAGGTGELFF. CDR3 sequence (DNA): TGTGCCAGCAGCCGAGCGGGAGGCACCGGGGAGCTGTTTTTT.

The chain links TRBV6-1 to TRBJ1-4, with TRBD1 identical over 9 bases. Germline CDR1 MNHNS, CDR2 SASEGT. This CDR3 region has 17 residues. V was clipped by 4 bases and J by 5 bases; unmatched bases: 11. CDR3 coding DNA: TGTGCCAGCAGTGGAAGACCGGGACAGGGAGAAAATGAAAAACTGTTTTTT. Translating gives CASSGRPGQGENEKLFF.

This clone was picked up one time. The gene calls are TRBV30 and TRBJ1-5, with D possibly being TRBD1 (6 bases). Per germline, CDR1 GTSNPN and CDR2 SVGIG (reference sequence). V lost 0 bases and J lost 4, with 10 bases in between. The CDR3 covers 14 residues. In DNA, the CDR3 is TGTGCCTGGAGTGTGTCTACAGGGAATCAGCCCCAGCATTTT. Its protein product is CAWSVSTGNQPQHF.

Comment on this clone: This sample includes further DNA sequences coding for the same CDR3. The chain carries TRBV28 and TRBJ1-5; tentative D call: TRBD1 (5 bases). The CDR3 covers 12 residues. V lost 7 bases and J 2 bases, leaving 6 bases between the germline ends. Looked up from germline, CDR1 is MDHEN and CDR2 is SYDVKM. The CDR3 loop reads CASTTGNQPQHF. In DNA, the CDR3 is TGTGCCAGCACGACAGGCAATCAGCCCCAGCATTTT.